This T cell receptor beta chain was documented in a study of blood T cells in healthy people across ages. Study-wide results and limits: Naive CD4+ cell counts and diversity both ran higher in long-lived than in aged donors. Significant beta diversity loss was already apparent by age approximately 36, declining roughly linearly.

Sample-barcoded 5' priming and a J-beta primer mix drove a second PCR of 7 to 11 cycles. MiXCR was run by TCRdb on the 5' RACE reads, yielding one entry per CDR3 protein. The data contain approximately 1,000,000 distinct CDR3 sequences, approximately 38% of them singletons. Trimming stripped 5 bases from V and 7 bases from J, with 12 bases between. From germline, CDR1 is MDHEN and CDR2 SYDVKM. This CDR3 comprises 12 residues. Samples each had at least 6 micrograms of total RNA extracted. A word on this clonotype: Its antigen is undetermined.

V and J are TRBV28 and TRBJ2-7; D is uncertain. The TCR sequence derives from a young man in good health. Specimen: blood. The DNA for the CDR3 is TGTGCCAGCAGTACAGAGTACAATGAGCAGTACTTC. Its translation is CASSTEYNEQYF.